The 27 T cell receptor beta chains below all came from one sample that was sequenced in a study of somatic mutations in cytotoxic T cells in rheumatoid arthritis. Profiled with immunoSEQ multiplex PCR; TCRdb holds only in-frame clones, not every one. The sample shows more than 13,000 clones, approximately 72% of them seen only once. The sequencing input was CD8+ T cells sorted from blood. The origin of the receptors is an adult with rheumatoid arthritis.

V usage is TRBV19 and J usage is TRBJ2-7; maybe TRBD1 (5 bases). The length of the CDR3 is 15 residues. CDR1 is LNHDA, CDR2 SQIVND, per germline (reference sequence). V was cut by 3 bases and J by 3 bases, with 15 bases left in between. This chain's CDR3 is CASSIVDSQFYEQYF. CDR3 bases: TGTGCCAGTAGTATCGTTGACAGCCAGTTCTACGAGCAGTACTTC.

This clone was seen a few times. This sequence joins TRBV4-3 and TRBJ2-3; D is tentatively TRBD1 or TRBD2 (6 bases each). Trimming shortened V by 0 bases and J by 1 base, and 11 bases separated the two germline ends. CDR3 length: 16 amino acids. The V gene's germline CDR1 is LGHNA and CDR2 YSLEER. The CDR3 loop is CASSQERGVRTDTQYF. Written as DNA, the CDR3 is TGCGCCAGCAGCCAAGAAAGGGGGGTTCGCACAGATACGCAGTATTTT.

The genes are TRBV7-9 and TRBJ2-7; D is ambiguous. Germline V gene sequence: CDR1 SEHNR, CDR2 FQNEAQ (reference sequence). The CDR3 has 15 amino acids. The ends were cut back, 4 bases at V and 3 bases at J, with 16 bases in the middle. Here the CDR3 reads CASSSSLGPVYEQYF. The CDR3 region has the DNA TGTGCCAGCAGCTCCAGTCTTGGTCCGGTCTACGAGCAGTACTTC.

The chain has TRBV19 and TRBJ2-3, with D perhaps matching TRBD2 (6 bases). Trimming cost V 5 bases and J 7 bases, with 13 bases left between them. CDR3 length equals 13 residues. Germline CDR1 is LNHDA and CDR2 is SQIVND (reference sequence). The CDR3 sequence is CASSLGGRNTQYF. CDR3 nucleotide sequence: TGTGCCAGTAGTCTCGGGGGACGGAATACGCAGTATTTT.

This clone was detected a few times. The chain carries TRBV2 and TRBJ1-1; 7 positions match TRBD1. J gave up 1 base and V 8 bases, and 7 bases lay outside the gene matches. This CDR3 contains 14 residues. CDR1 SNHLY and CDR2 FYNNEI come from the germline V gene. The CDR3 reads CASDPGGTNTEAFF. The CDR3 nucleotides read TGTGCCAGCGATCCAGGGGGAACGAACACTGAAGCTTTCTTT.

The gene calls are TRBV7-2 and TRBJ2-5; 8 bases agree with TRBD1. The ends lost 5 bases at V and 5 bases at J; junction bases unmatched: 13. The CDR3 loop spans 16 amino acids. Germline assignment: CDR1 SGHTA and CDR2 FQGNSA. The DNA for the CDR3 is TGTGCCAGCAGCCGCGCTGGGGCAGGGGGCTGGGAGACCCAGTACTTC. Translation: CASSRAGAGGWETQYF.

The chain has TRBV5-4 and TRBJ1-5; the D gene is possibly TRBD1 (5 bases). CDR1 and CDR2 from the germline V gene are SGHNT and YYREEE (reference sequence). Trimming removed 1 base at V and 7 bases at J, with 6 bases between. CDR3 length: 12 residues. CDR3 region: CASSLWGQPQHF. The CDR3 DNA reads TGTGCCAGCAGCTTGTGGGGGCAGCCCCAGCATTTT. Full variable domain (outside the CDR3, taken from reference TRBV5-4 and TRBJ1-5): ETGVTQSPTHLIKTRGQQVTLRCSSQSGHNTVSWYQQALGQGPQFIFQYYREEENGRGNFPPRFSGLQFPNYSSELNVNALELDDSALYLCASSLWGQPQHFGDGTRLSIL.

This chain joins TRBV28 and TRBJ2-1; TRBD1 agrees at 7 bases. Germline V gene sequence: CDR1 MDHEN, CDR2 SYDVKM. The CDR3 covers 16 residues. The V segment lost 5 bases and the J segment 9 bases; nucleotides outside the gene matches: 16. The CDR3 DNA reads TGTGCCAGCAGTCTCATACCGGGACAGATCGCGTTTGAGCAGTTCTTC. It yields the protein CASSLIPGQIAFEQFF.

This chain uses TRBV2 with TRBJ2-5, with TRBD1 as a possible D gene (5 bases). Germline V CDR1 and CDR2: SNHLY, FYNNEI. The CDR3 has 16 amino acids. Deletions cut 3 bases from V and 1 base from J, with 15 bases between. The CDR3 coding sequence is TGTGCCAGCAGTGAGATCCTAGGGGCTTTCCAAGAGACCCAGTACTTC. Amino acid sequence: CASSEILGAFQETQYF.

The gene calls are TRBV2 and TRBJ2-1; TRBD1 matches 7 bases. Germline CDR1 reads SNHLY; CDR2 reads FYNNEI. CDR3 length: 16 residues. Unmatched junction bases numbered 15, after V lost 8 bases and J lost 5 bases. For the CDR3, the DNA is TGTGCCAGCGGGACAGAGGTGCAGCAAAATAACAATGAGCAGTTCTTC. This encodes CASGTEVQQNNNEQFF.

This clone was seen a few times. The gene calls are TRBV4-3 and TRBJ1-1, with D hard to call. This CDR3 is built from 13 residues. With 0 bases removed from V and 9 bases from J, the gap between germline ends came to 11 bases. Looked up from germline, CDR1 is LGHNA and CDR2 is YSLEER. DNA of the CDR3: TGCGCCAGCAGCCAAGACGCGGTTTCTAAAGCTTTCTTT. Translated: CASSQDAVSKAFF.

This rearrangement joins TRBV28 to TRBJ2-1, with TRBD2 matching over 14 bases. Per germline, CDR1 MDHEN and CDR2 SYDVKM. V dropped 2 bases and J dropped 3; count of bases not matched to a gene: 9. This CDR3 spans 19 amino acids. DNA for the CDR3: TGTGCCAGCAGTTTAATAGGGACTAGCGGGGGAAATAACTACAATGAGCAGTTCTTC. As protein: CASSLIGTSGGNNYNEQFF.

The chain recombines TRBV9 with TRBJ2-1, with D possibly being TRBD1 or TRBD2 (5 bases each). The V end was cut by 0 bases, the J end by 5 bases, with 6 bases between. The length of the CDR3 is 13 residues. From germline, CDR1 is SGDLS and CDR2 YYNGEE. The chain's CDR3 is CASSVGGDNEQFF. Here the CDR3 DNA reads TGTGCCAGCAGCGTAGGAGGGGACAATGAGCAGTTCTTC.

This clone appeared a single time. V and J are TRBV7-9 and TRBJ1-2, with 9 positions matching TRBD1. This CDR3 is 16 amino acids long. Germline trimming cut 5 bases from V and 5 bases from J; bases unmatched to any gene: 12. Germline loops: CDR1 SEHNR, CDR2 FQNEAQ (reference sequence). CDR3 in amino acids: CASSLRDRERYYGYTF. The CDR3 DNA sequence: TGTGCCAGCAGCCTCCGGGACAGGGAGAGATATTATGGCTACACCTTC.

This chain uses TRBV4-3 with TRBJ2-1, with 8 bases matching TRBD1. Per the germline V gene, CDR1 is LGHNA and CDR2 is YSLEER. This CDR3 is 17 amino acids long. The J segment lost 0 bases and the V segment lost 0 bases, leaving 4 bases of the junction unmatched. This CDR3 is CASSQDWTGISYNEQFF. The CDR3 DNA sequence: TGCGCCAGCAGCCAAGACTGGACAGGGATCTCCTACAATGAGCAGTTCTTC.

The chain has TRBV4-3 and TRBJ2-1, with 9 nucleotides matching TRBD2. This CDR3 is 15 amino acids long. Germline V CDR1 and CDR2: LGHNA, YSLEER. Unmatched junction bases numbered 5, after V lost 1 base and J lost 7 bases. The CDR3 DNA sequence: TGCGCCAGCAGCCAAGGGGCGGGGGGGACTAATGAGCAGTTCTTC. Translated, it gives CASSQGAGGTNEQFF.

The count of this clone is one. The V call is TRBV4-3, the J call TRBJ1-3; D may be TRBD1 (6 bases). This CDR3 is 14 amino acids long. Germline lookup yields CDR1 LGHNA and CDR2 YSLEER. The V end was cut by 0 bases, the J end by 7 bases, with 10 bases between. CDR3 amino acids: CASSQDWGRNTIYF. CDR3 coding DNA: TGCGCCAGCAGCCAAGATTGGGGGCGGAACACCATATATTTT.

This rearrangement joins TRBV7-9 to TRBJ1-4, with 7 bases fitting TRBD1. The CDR3 loop spans 15 amino acids. The germline CDR1 and CDR2 sequences are SEHNR and FQNEAQ (reference sequence). V trimming: 4 bases; J trimming: 8 bases; junction bases outside the gene matches: 10. The CDR3 sequence: CASSSTTGPYEKLFF. As DNA, the CDR3 is TGTGCCAGCAGCTCCACGACAGGGCCTTACGAAAAACTGTTTTTT.

This clone was observed a single time. This chain connects TRBV7-8 to TRBJ2-5; no definite D call. This CDR3 is 15 amino acids long. Germline CDR1 is SGHVS and CDR2 is FQNEAQ. Trimming shortened V by 1 base and J by 2 bases, and 11 bases separated the two germline ends. This chain's CDR3 is CASSLVGTEQETQYF. The CDR3 nucleotides are TGTGCCAGCAGCTTAGTGGGTACAGAGCAAGAGACCCAGTACTTC.

There are a few counts of this clone. The rearrangement links TRBV11-2 to TRBJ2-3, with D unresolved. Germline V gene data show CDR1 as SGHAT and CDR2 as FQNNGV. Between the trimmed V and J ends, which lost 1 base and 1 base, there was a span of 12 bases. The CDR3 consists of 16 residues. CDR3 loop: CASSLVSGLGTDTQYF. CDR3 coding DNA: TGTGCCAGCAGCTTAGTATCCGGGCTGGGCACAGATACGCAGTATTTT.

The CDR3 DNA reads as TGTGCCAGCAGTTACTCGAAGGGGAACACCGGGGAGCTGTTTTTT. This gives the protein CASSYSKGNTGELFF. The V gene is TRBV6-5, the J gene TRBJ2-2; no reliable D call. Trimming took off 0 bases at V and 1 base at J, with 6 bases between the two ends. The CDR3 is 15 residues long. The germline V gene encodes CDR1 MNHEY and CDR2 SVGAGI.

By its share, this clone is medium-sized. The chain couples TRBV19 to TRBJ1-5, with D unclear. The germline V gene encodes CDR1 LNHDA and CDR2 SQIVND (reference sequence). V was shortened by 3 bases and J by 3 bases, with 6 bases between the two germline ends. This CDR3 is 13 amino acids long. The DNA for the CDR3 is TGTGCCAGTAGTATGGTCTTCAATCAGCCCCAGCATTTT. This gives the protein CASSMVFNQPQHF.

This chain joins TRBV9 and TRBJ2-7; perhaps TRBD2 as D (5 bases). The V end lost 4 bases, the J end lost 3 bases, and 17 bases lay between the germline ends. The V gene's germline CDR1 is SGDLS and CDR2 YYNGEE. The CDR3 is made up of 15 amino acids. DNA of the CDR3: TGTGCCAGCAGCCCGGACGGGGTAGGGTTCTACGAGCAGTACTTC. Protein sequence: CASSPDGVGFYEQYF.

This CDR3 reads CASSQNAGYQETQYF. The CDR3 DNA is TGTGCCAGCAGCCAAAACGCGGGGTACCAAGAGACCCAGTACTTC. The gene calls are TRBV7-3 and TRBJ2-5; D possibly corresponds to TRBD2 (6 bases). From germline, CDR1 is SGHTA and CDR2 FQGTGA. CDR3 length: 15 amino acids. The V end was cut by 5 bases, the J end by 0 bases, with 13 bases between.

The chain couples TRBV7-9 to TRBJ2-2; weak D call: TRBD2 (5 bases). The CDR3 has 16 residues. Germline V gives CDR1 SEHNR, CDR2 FQNEAQ (reference sequence). V lost 4 bases and J 7 bases, leaving 19 bases between the germline ends. CDR3 amino acids: CASSSAADSVSGELFF. CDR3 sequence (DNA): TGTGCCAGCAGCTCAGCGGCTGATAGCGTCAGCGGGGAGCTGTTTTTT.

V usage is TRBV28 and J usage is TRBJ2-3; 9 nucleotides align to TRBD1. V lost 6 bases and J lost 6; bases outside the gene matches: 16. The CDR3 has 17 residues. The germline CDR1 and CDR2 sequences are MDHEN and SYDVKM. CDR3 region: CASSPREDRGWSDTQYF. The CDR3 DNA reads as TGTGCCAGCAGCCCTCGGGAGGACAGGGGATGGAGCGATACGCAGTATTTT.

By share, this clone ranks as medium-sized (0.01 to 0.1%). The gene calls are TRBV5-1 and TRBJ2-1; TRBD1 matches 8 bases. The CDR3 totals 15 residues. After removal of 3 bases from V and 9 bases from J, the junction contained 11 bases not matched to a gene. Germline CDR1 reads SGHRS; CDR2 reads YFSETQ. In DNA form, the CDR3 reads TGCGCCAGCAGCTCTGTTGGACAGGGTAGCGGTGAGCAGTTCTTC. Amino acids: CASSSVGQGSGEQFF. The full variable domain, in which reference TRBV5-1 and TRBJ2-1 provide the parts outside the CDR3, is KAGVTQTPRYLIKTRGQQVTLSCSPISGHRSVSWYQQTPGQGLQFLFEYFSETQRNKGNFPGRFSGRQFSNSRSEMNVSTLELGDSALYLCASSSVGQGSGEQFFGPGTRLTVL.